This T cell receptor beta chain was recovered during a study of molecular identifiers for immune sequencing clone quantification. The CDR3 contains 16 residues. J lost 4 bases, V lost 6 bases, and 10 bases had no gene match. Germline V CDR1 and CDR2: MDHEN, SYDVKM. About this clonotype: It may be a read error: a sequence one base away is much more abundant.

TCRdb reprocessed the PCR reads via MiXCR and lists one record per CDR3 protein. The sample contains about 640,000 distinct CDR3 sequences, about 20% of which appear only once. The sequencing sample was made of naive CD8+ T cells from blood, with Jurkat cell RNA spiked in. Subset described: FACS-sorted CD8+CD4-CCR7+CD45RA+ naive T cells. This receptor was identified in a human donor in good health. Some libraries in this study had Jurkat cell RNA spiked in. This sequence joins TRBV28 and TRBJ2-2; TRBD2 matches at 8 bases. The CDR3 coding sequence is TGTGCCAGCAGACTCGGCCCCGGGAGGGCCACCGGGGAGCTGTTTTTT. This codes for CASRLGPGRATGELFF.